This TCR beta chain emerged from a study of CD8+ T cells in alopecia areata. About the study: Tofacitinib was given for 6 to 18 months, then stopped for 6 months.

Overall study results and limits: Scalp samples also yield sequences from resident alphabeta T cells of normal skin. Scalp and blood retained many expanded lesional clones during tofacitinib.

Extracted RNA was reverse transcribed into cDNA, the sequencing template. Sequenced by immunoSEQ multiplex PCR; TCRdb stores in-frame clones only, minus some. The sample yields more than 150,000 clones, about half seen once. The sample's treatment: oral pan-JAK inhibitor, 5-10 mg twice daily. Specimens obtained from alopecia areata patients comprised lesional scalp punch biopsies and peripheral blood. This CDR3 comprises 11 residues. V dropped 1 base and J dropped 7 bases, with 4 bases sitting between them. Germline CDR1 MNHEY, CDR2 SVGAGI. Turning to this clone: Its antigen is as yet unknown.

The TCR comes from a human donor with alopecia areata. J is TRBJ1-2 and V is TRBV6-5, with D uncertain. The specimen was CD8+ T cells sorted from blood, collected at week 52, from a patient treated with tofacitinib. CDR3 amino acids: CASSYWGGYTF. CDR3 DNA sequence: TGTGCCAGCAGTTACTGGGGTGGCTACACCTTC.